This entry describes one TCR beta chain. This clonotype appeared many times. Its antigen is unknown. The sample holds no much larger clone one base away, and base qualities are not on file. The data were taken from a study of T cells in Graves' hyperthyroidism and ophthalmopathy (dated by TCRdb to about 2019). With regard to the full study: Peripheral blood was sampled at the time of initial diagnosis, prior to any treatment. Prospective prediction of ophthalmopathy was tested in an independent validation cohort consisting of roughly 19 hyperthyroidism patients and some 16 patients who later progressed to ophthalmopathy. In roughly six Graves' hyperthyroidism patients, the study also compared T-cell repertoires from thyroid tissue with T-cell repertoires from blood. After blood sampling, hyperthyroidism patients were treated with methimazole at a starting dose of 30 mg daily, and ophthalmopathy patients were treated with high-dose intravenous methylprednisolone. TCR V-J signatures able to tell the groups apart were searched for in a discovery cohort of around 95 patients, of whom around 43 had Graves' ophthalmopathy and 57 had stable Graves' hyperthyroidism. The approximately 100 discovery patients were randomly divided into training and test sets at a 7:3 ratio. The paper reports TCR Vbeta CDR3 sequencing of approximately 140 peripheral blood samples: 40 or so ophthalmopathy, roughly 74 hyperthyroidism and around 17 progressor patients.

Stable Graves' hyperthyroidism was defined as no progression to ophthalmopathy during 18 months of follow-up. Hyperthyroidism patients were aged 18 to 65 years and newly diagnosed, with disease duration of less than 2 months. The study excluded patients with uncontrolled infections, other autoimmune diseases, pregnancy or lactation. Diagnoses were based on clinical symptoms, serum thyroxine and TRAb, thyroid ultrasound and orbital computed tomography. PBMCs were isolated from around 10 ml of fresh peripheral blood by Ficoll-Paque density gradient centrifugation. Trizol reagent was used to extract total RNA, and RNA quality was then checked on an Agilent 2100 Bioanalyzer. TCR beta CDR3 regions were amplified from RNA transcripts. The first round of RT-PCR for the TCR CDR3 was performed with the HTBI primer set and the Qiagen OneStep RT-PCR kit. Libraries were constructed in a second round of multiplex PCR, after which size selection and purification were carried out. Libraries were sequenced paired-end with 100 bp reads on an Illumina HiSeq2000. The source study handled its data this way. Raw data were processed with SOAPnuke, discarding reads with adapters, uncalled bases, mean Phred below 15, or no exact constant-primer or identifier match. COPE v1.2.5 was used to merge high-quality paired reads, and clonotypes were defined as unique nucleotide sequences. Clonotypes were aligned to IMGT TRBV, TRBD and TRBJ reference segments using MiTCR v1.1. Analysis was restricted to V-J combinations with a frequency above 0.0001, which covered about 99% of repertoires. The TCS score was defined as the ratio of F50 (clonal expansion) to E x V (chaos), calculated using BLOSUM62-based TCRdist between CDR3 peptides within each V-J. Welch's t-statistics and random forest reduced 500 to 550 V-J features to 13, which were used in a naive Bayes classifier (R e1071). TCRdb applied fastp at Q25 and MiXCR to the public reads, then kept only in-frame beta chains. One record per CDR3 amino acid sequence lists the most common genes and DNA. The V and J calls were determined by TCRdb, not by the authors. The sample table holds a few hundred thousand distinct CDR3 sequences, of which around a sixth were seen once. The ten largest clones take up approximately 7% of the sample.

The research as a whole found: A 13 V-J signature model separated ophthalmopathy from stable hyperthyroidism, with around 90% sensitivity and about 81% specificity in cross-validation and 80%/75% in testing. No statistical method was used to fix the sample size in advance, and group allocation was not hidden from the investigators. Most expanded thyroid clonotypes (frequency above 0.001) were also detected in blood, suggesting blood repertoires may reflect thyroid immune responses. In validation, the model predicted progression to ophthalmopathy with 55% to 71% sensitivity and approximately 78% specificity, a median of about 6 months before onset.

The CDR3 has 14 amino acids, counting the end cysteine and phenylalanine. CDR3 DNA only is kept here, 42 bases in frame from base 1. V drops 3 bases and J drops 6 bases, leaving 15 bases in between. Per the germline V gene (reference sequence), DFQATT is the CDR1 and SNEGSKA is the CDR2. Sequencing used blood. The receptor comes from a woman under 40 with Graves' hyperthyroidism. The V and J segments used are TRBV20-1 and TRBJ1-3; there is no confident call for the D gene. CDR3 loop: CSASSGWRENTIYF. The nucleotides are TGCAGTGCTAGTAGCGGTTGGCGAGAAAACACCATATATTTT.